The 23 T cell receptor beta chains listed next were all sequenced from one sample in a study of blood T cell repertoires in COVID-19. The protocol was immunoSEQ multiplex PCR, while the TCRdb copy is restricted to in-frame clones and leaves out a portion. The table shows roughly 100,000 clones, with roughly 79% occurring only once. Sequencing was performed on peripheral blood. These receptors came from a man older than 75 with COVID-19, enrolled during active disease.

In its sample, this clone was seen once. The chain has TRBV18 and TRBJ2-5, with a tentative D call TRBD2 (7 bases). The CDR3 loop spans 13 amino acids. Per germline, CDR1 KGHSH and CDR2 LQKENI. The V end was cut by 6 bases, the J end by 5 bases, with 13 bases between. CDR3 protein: CASSPGGHETQYF. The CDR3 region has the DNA TGTGCCAGCTCCCCCGGGGGGCATGAGACCCAGTACTTC. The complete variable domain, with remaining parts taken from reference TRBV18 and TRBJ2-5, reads NAGVMQNPRHLVRRRGQEARLRCSPMKGHSHVYWYRQLPEEGLKFMVYLQKENIIDESGMPKERFSAEFPKEGPSILRIQQVVRGDSAAYFCASSPGGHETQYFGPGTRLLVL.

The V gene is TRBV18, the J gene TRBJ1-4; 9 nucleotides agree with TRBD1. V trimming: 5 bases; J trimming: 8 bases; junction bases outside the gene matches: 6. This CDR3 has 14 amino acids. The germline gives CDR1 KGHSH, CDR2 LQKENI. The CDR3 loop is CASSTGTGSEKLFF. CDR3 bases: TGTGCCAGCTCAACCGGGACAGGGAGCGAAAAACTGTTTTTT.

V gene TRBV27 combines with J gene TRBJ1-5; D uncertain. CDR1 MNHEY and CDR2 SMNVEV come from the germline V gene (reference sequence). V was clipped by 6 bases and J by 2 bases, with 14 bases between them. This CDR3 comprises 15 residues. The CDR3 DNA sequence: TGTGCCAGCAGGACCCAGAGGAATGGCAATCAGCCCCAGCATTTT. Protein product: CASRTQRNGNQPQHF.

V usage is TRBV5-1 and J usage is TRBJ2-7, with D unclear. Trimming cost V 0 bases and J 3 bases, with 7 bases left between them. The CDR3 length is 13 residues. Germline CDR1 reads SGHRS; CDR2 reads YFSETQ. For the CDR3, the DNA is TGCGCCAGCAGCTTGGTTGTCAGCTACGAGCAGTACTTC. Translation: CASSLVVSYEQYF.

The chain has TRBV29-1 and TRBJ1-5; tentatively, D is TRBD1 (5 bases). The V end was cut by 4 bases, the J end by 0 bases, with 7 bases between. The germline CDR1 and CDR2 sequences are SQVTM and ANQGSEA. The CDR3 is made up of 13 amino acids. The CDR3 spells CSVGGYSNQPQHF. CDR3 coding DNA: TGCAGCGTTGGGGGCTATAGCAATCAGCCCCAGCATTTT.

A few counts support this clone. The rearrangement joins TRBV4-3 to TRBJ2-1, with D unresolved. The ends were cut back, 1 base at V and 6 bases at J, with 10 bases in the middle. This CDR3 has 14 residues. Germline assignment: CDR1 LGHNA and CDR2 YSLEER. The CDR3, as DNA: TGCGCCAGCAGCCAAGTCGGAGATCTCAATGAGCAGTTCTTC. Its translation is CASSQVGDLNEQFF.

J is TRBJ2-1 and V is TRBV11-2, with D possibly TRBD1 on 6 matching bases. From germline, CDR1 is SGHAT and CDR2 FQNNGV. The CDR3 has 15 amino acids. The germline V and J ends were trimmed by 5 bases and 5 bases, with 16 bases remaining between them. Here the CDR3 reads CASSQHPGQNNEQFF. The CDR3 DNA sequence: TGTGCCAGCAGCCAACACCCTGGACAGAACAATGAGCAGTTCTTC.

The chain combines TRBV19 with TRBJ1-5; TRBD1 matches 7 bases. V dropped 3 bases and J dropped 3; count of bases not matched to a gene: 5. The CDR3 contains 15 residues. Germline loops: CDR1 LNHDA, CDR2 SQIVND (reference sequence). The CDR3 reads CASSMKGAFNQPQHF. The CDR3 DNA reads TGTGCCAGTAGTATGAAGGGGGCGTTCAATCAGCCCCAGCATTTT.

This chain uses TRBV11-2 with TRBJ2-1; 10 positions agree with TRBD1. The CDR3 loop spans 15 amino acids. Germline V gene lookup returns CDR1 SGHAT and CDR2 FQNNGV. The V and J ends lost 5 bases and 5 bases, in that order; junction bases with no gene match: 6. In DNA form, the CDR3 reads TGTGCCAGCAGCAGAGACAGGGGGCATAACAATGAGCAGTTCTTC. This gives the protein CASSRDRGHNNEQFF.

CDR3 coding DNA: TGTGCCAGCAGCCAAGTACTTCCTCGGACAGGGGATGAAAAACTGTTTTTT. Its translation is CASSQVLPRTGDEKLFF. The chain carries TRBV3-1 (or the pseudogene TRBV3-2) and TRBJ1-4, with 9 bases lining up with TRBD1. After removal of 1 base from V and 6 bases from J, the junction contained 9 bases not matched to a gene. Germline V lookup: CDR1 LGHDT, CDR2 YNNKEL (reference sequence). This CDR3 has 17 residues.

CDR3 DNA: TGCGCCAGCACCGAGACAGGGGTAAACACTGAAGCTTTCTTT. Translated: CASTETGVNTEAFF. The chain carries TRBV5-1 and TRBJ1-1; 8 bases are shared with TRBD1. This CDR3 is 14 amino acids long. Germline V gene lookup returns CDR1 SGHRS and CDR2 YFSETQ. J gave up 2 bases and V 6 bases, and 6 bases lay outside the gene matches.

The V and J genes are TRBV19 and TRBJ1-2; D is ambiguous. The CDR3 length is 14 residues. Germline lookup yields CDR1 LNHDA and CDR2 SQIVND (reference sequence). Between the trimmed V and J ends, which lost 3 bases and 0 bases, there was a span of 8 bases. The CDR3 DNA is TGTGCCAGTAGTATGCAGCGCACTAACTATGGCTACACCTTC. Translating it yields CASSMQRTNYGYTF.

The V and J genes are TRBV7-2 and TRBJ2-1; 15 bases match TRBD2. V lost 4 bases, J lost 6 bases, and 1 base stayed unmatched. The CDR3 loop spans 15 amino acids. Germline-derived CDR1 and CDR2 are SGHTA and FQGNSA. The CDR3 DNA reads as TGTGCCAGCAGCTGGGGACTAGCGGGGGGCAATGAGCAGTTCTTC. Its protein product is CASSWGLAGGNEQFF.

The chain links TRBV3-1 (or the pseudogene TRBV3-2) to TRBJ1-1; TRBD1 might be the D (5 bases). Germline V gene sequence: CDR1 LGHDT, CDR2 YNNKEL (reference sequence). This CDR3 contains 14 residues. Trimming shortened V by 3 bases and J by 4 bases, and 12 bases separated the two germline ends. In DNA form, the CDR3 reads TGTGCCAGCAGCCATGGGACGGGGGGCACTGAAGCTTTCTTT. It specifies CASSHGTGGTEAFF.

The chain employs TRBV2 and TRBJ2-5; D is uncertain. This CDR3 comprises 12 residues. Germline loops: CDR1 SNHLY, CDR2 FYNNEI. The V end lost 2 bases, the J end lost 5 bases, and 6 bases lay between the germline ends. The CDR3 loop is CASSELSETQYF. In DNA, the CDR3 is TGTGCCAGCAGTGAATTGAGCGAGACCCAGTACTTC.

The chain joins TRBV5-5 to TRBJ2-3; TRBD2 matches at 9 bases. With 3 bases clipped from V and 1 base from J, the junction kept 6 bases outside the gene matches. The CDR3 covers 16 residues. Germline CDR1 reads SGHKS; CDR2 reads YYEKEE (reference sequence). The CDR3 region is CASSSLAGARTDTQYF. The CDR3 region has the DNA TGTGCCAGCAGCTCTTTAGCGGGGGCCCGCACAGATACGCAGTATTTT.

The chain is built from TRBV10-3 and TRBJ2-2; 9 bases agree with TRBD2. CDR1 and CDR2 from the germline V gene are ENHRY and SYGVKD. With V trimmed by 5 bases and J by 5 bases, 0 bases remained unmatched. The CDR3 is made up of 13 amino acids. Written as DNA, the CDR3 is TGTGCCATCAGTAGCGGGGGGACCGGGGAGCTGTTTTTT. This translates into CAISSGGTGELFF.

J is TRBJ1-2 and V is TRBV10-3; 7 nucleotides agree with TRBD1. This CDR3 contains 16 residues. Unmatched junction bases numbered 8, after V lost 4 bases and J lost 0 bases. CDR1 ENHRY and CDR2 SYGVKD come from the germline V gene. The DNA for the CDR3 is TGTGCCATCAGTGTAGGACAGGAGACAACTAACTATGGCTACACCTTC. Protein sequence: CAISVGQETTNYGYTF.

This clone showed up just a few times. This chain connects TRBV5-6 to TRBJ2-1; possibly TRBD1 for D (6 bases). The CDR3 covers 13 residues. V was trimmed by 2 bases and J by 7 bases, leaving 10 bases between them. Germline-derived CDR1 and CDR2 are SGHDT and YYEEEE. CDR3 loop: CASSFQGRNEQFF. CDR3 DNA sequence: TGTGCCAGCAGCTTCCAGGGGCGAAATGAGCAGTTCTTC.

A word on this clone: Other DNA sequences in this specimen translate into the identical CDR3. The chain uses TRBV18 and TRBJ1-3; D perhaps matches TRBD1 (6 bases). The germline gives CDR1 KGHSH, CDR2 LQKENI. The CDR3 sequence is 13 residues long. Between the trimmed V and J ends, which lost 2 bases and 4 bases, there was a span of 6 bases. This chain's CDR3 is CASSPGQGNTIYF. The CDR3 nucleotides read TGTGCCAGCTCACCAGGACAGGGAAACACCATATATTTT.

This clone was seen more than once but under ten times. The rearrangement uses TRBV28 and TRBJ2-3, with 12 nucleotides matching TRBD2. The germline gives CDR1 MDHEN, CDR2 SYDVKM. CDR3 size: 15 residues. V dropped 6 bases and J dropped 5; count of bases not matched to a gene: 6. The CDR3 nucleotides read TGTGCCAGCAGCCTAGCGGGGGGGCGAATAGATACGCAGTATTTT. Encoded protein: CASSLAGGRIDTQYF.

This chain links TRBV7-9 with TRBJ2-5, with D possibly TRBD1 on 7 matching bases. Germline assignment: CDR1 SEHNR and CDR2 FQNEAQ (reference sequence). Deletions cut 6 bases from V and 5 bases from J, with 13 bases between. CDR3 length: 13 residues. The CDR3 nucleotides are TGTGCCAGCAGAGGAGGGGGCTGGGAGACCCAGTACTTC. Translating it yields CASRGGGWETQYF.

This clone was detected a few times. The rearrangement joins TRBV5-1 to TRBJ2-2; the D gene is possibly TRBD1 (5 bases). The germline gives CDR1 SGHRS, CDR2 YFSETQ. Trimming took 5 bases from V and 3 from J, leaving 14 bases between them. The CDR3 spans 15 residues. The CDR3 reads CASSFRVGDTGELFF. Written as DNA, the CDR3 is TGCGCCAGCAGTTTCAGGGTTGGGGACACCGGGGAGCTGTTTTTT.